This T cell receptor (beta chain) was sequenced during a study of OX40 agonist ivuxolimab in advanced cancers. About the study: Allowance was made for prior anti-PD-1, anti-PD-L1 or anti-CTLA-4 therapy, and around 44% had some. Overall study findings and caveats: The mean number of expanded clones was higher in CD8+ T cells than in CD4+.

Profiling relied on immunoSEQ multiplex PCR, and the TCRdb table lists in-frame clones only, not all of them. The table shows about 82,000 clones, with more than 85% occurring only once. Blood was sampled at baseline, cycle 4 day 1, and cycle 7 day 1. Turning to this clone: What it binds is not known.

The specimen comprised CD4+ or CD8+ T cells sorted from blood, sampled in a trial of the OX40 agonist ivuxolimab. The sequence was obtained from an adult with an advanced solid tumor such as melanoma, head and neck, liver or kidney cancer.

Written as DNA, the CDR3 is TGTGCCAGCAGCAACAGACAGGGGGCGAGCGCCGGGGAGCTGTTTTTT. This gives the protein CASSNRQGASAGELFF. This chain connects TRBV5-4 to TRBJ2-2; 10 nucleotides agree with TRBD1. V shed 4 bases and J 6 bases; nucleotides not matched to a gene: 9. CDR1 SGHNT and CDR2 YYREEE come from the germline V gene (reference sequence). This CDR3 has 16 amino acids.